This TCR beta chain originates from a study of OX40 agonist ivuxolimab in advanced cancers. For the study at large: Partial responses occurred in three patients (one hepatocellular carcinoma, two cutaneous melanoma). Findings and caveats of the study: Expanded peripheral T-cell antigen specificity went undetermined. There was clonal expansion of CD4+ and CD8+ blood T cells by week 6 at 0.1 to 3.0 mg/kg.

Worth noting for this clone: Antigen: not known.

Profiling relied on immunoSEQ multiplex PCR, and the TCRdb table lists in-frame clones only, not all of them. The profile shows some 90,000 clones, under 95% of them singletons. This sample comprised CD4+ or CD8+ T cells sorted from blood, obtained in a trial of the OX40 agonist ivuxolimab. The TCR sequence derives from an adult with an advanced solid tumor such as melanoma, head and neck, liver or kidney cancer.

CDR3 amino acids: CASSLSGYYEQYF. CDR3 DNA: TGTGCCAGCAGTTTATCAGGGTACTACGAGCAGTACTTC. The genes are TRBV27 and TRBJ2-7; D is ambiguous. The V and J ends lost 0 bases and 3 bases respectively, with 6 bases between them. CDR3 length: 13 amino acids. CDR1 and CDR2 from the germline V gene are MNHEY and SMNVEV (reference sequence).